One sample yielded the 17 T cell receptor beta chains listed below, sequenced in a study of cytomegalovirus exposure and HLA in healthy donors. The PCR had 60 Vbeta and 13 Jbeta primers. Here immunoSEQ multiplex PCR was the method, and the copy in TCRdb shows in-frame clones only, minus some. This sample carries approximately 88,000 clones, 76% of them seen once, and the ten largest clones take 1.3% to 1.5%. Sequencing was carried out using PBMCs. These receptors were obtained from a male donor in good health and CMV-seronegative.

This clone is a singleton in its sample. This chain joins TRBV9 and TRBJ1-1; D is unresolved. The germline V gene has CDR1 SGDLS and CDR2 YYNGEE. The CDR3 has 14 amino acids. Deletions cut 7 bases from V and 5 bases from J, with 18 bases between. CDR3 amino acids: CASSDGLGGTEAFF. CDR3 in DNA: TGTGCCAGCTCCGATGGGCTCGGAGGGACTGAAGCTTTCTTT.

The V call is TRBV4-2, the J call TRBJ1-1; D unclear. V lost 2 bases and J 0 bases, leaving 10 bases between the germline ends. The germline CDR1 and CDR2 sequences are LGHNA and YNFKEQ. The CDR3 is made up of 15 amino acids. CDR3: CASSQPSGVNTEAFF. The DNA for the CDR3 is TGTGCCAGCAGCCAACCTAGCGGAGTGAACACTGAAGCTTTCTTT.

The V call is TRBV4-3, the J call TRBJ2-1; D is unclear. The CDR3 spans 18 residues. Germline CDR1 and CDR2: LGHNA and YSLEER. V dropped 4 bases and J dropped 0 bases, with 19 bases sitting between them. The chain's CDR3 is CASSPTWSAPSSYNEQFF. CDR3 nucleotides: TGCGCCAGCAGCCCAACCTGGAGCGCCCCAAGCTCCTACAATGAGCAGTTCTTC.

This clone was counted a few times. The genes are TRBV6-4 and TRBJ2-1; 8 bases align to TRBD2. Unmatched junction bases numbered 10, after V lost 6 bases and J lost 9 bases. CDR1 is MRHNA, CDR2 SNTAGT, per germline. The CDR3 runs to 14 residues. CDR3 residues: CASRPGGPSSEQFF. The CDR3 bases are TGTGCCAGCAGGCCGGGGGGGCCTAGTAGTGAGCAGTTCTTC.

V and J are TRBV6-5 and TRBJ2-3; a possible D gene is TRBD2 (5 bases). Deletions cut 5 bases from V and 5 bases from J, with 17 bases between. The CDR3 totals 15 residues. In germline, CDR1 is MNHEY, CDR2 SVGAGI. CDR3 nucleotides: TGTGCCAGCAGTCCTCAGACCTACGGGGAAGATACGCAGTATTTT. Its translation: CASSPQTYGEDTQYF.

The chain has TRBV10-3 and TRBJ1-1; TRBD1 matches 10 bases. The CDR3 has 14 amino acids. V lost 6 bases and J lost 5; bases outside the gene matches: 6. CDR1 ENHRY and CDR2 SYGVKD come from the germline V gene. The CDR3 region is CAIRGTGDLTEAFF. The CDR3 region has the DNA TGTGCCATCAGAGGGACAGGGGATTTGACTGAAGCTTTCTTT.

CDR3 in amino acids: CSVEGQGKGSYEQYF. CDR3 DNA: TGCAGCGTTGAGGGACAGGGGAAAGGGTCCTACGAGCAGTACTTC. The J gene is TRBJ2-7, the V gene TRBV29-1; 10 bases fit TRBD1. Germline CDR1 is SQVTM and CDR2 is ANQGSEA. This CDR3 has 15 amino acids. With V trimmed by 3 bases and J by 1 base, 6 bases remained unmatched.

This chain joins TRBV7-8 and TRBJ2-5; possible D gene TRBD1, 6 bases. Gene TRBJ2-7 matches the end of the DNA better, so the J call may be wrong. The CDR3 spans 14 residues. The germline CDR1 and CDR2 sequences are SGHVS and FQNEAQ. CDR3 nucleotide sequence: TGTGCCAGCAGCCCCGACAGGATCTCCTACGAGCAGTACTTC. Encoded protein: CASSPDRISYEQYF.

The V call is TRBV11-3, the J call TRBJ2-6; 7 bases agree with TRBD1. V dropped 0 bases and J dropped 3; count of bases not matched to a gene: 2. This CDR3 is 16 amino acids long. From germline, CDR1 is SGHNT and CDR2 YENEEA. This chain's CDR3 is CASSLDRGRGANVLTF. The CDR3 region has the DNA TGTGCCAGCAGCTTAGATAGGGGGCGTGGGGCCAACGTCCTGACTTTC. Combining the CDR3 with reference TRBV11-3 and TRBJ2-6 gives the whole variable domain EAGVVQSPRYKIIEKKQPVAFWCNPISGHNTLYWYLQNLGQGPELLIRYENEEAVDDSQLPKDRFSAERLKGVDSTLKIQPAELGDSAVYLCASSLDRGRGANVLTFGAGSRLTVL.

V is TRBV4-3 and J is TRBJ1-1, with TRBD1 matching 9 bases. With V trimmed by 4 bases and J by 4 bases, 4 bases remained unmatched. Germline CDR1 LGHNA, CDR2 YSLEER. CDR3 length equals 14 residues. This chain's CDR3 is CASSLGTGITEAFF. As DNA, the CDR3 is TGCGCCAGCAGCCTAGGGACAGGGATCACTGAAGCTTTCTTT.

The sample holds one count of this clone. The rearrangement joins TRBV5-1 to TRBJ1-1; tentatively, D is TRBD1 (6 bases). CDR1 is SGHRS and CDR2 is YFSETQ in the germline V gene. Trimming shortened V by 0 bases and J by 2 bases, and 11 bases separated the two germline ends. The CDR3 has 15 amino acids. The CDR3 loop reads CASSLVMDRNTEAFF. CDR3 in DNA: TGCGCCAGCAGCTTGGTAATGGACAGAAACACTGAAGCTTTCTTT.

This sequence joins TRBV30 and TRBJ1-4, with 8 bases aligning to TRBD1. This CDR3 is built from 13 residues. Germline-derived CDR1 and CDR2 are GTSNPN and SVGIG (reference sequence). The junction had 4 bases not matched to a gene; V was cut back by 2 bases and J by 8 bases. As DNA, the CDR3 is TGTGCCTGGAGTCAGGGGGCCGGGGAAAAACTGTTTTTT. As protein: CAWSQGAGEKLFF.

The CDR3 is CASRPPGGTEAFF. The DNA for the CDR3 is TGTGCCAGCAGGCCACCGGGGGGCACTGAAGCTTTCTTT. The chain employs TRBV28 and TRBJ1-1; D is possibly TRBD1 (5 bases). CDR1 is MDHEN and CDR2 is SYDVKM in the germline V gene. V lost 6 bases and J lost 4, with 12 bases in between. This CDR3 is 13 amino acids long.

This clone was recorded a few times. This rearrangement joins TRBV5-1 to TRBJ2-3; no firm D call. This CDR3 contains 17 residues. Germline loops: CDR1 SGHRS, CDR2 YFSETQ. V lost 2 bases and J 2 bases, leaving 18 bases between the germline ends. The CDR3 bases are TGCGCCAGCAGCTTAAATAGCCGTCTTCCATCCACAGATACGCAGTATTTT. This encodes CASSLNSRLPSTDTQYF.

The rearrangement joins TRBV25-1 to TRBJ1-5; possible D gene TRBD1, 5 bases. This CDR3 has 13 residues. V shed 6 bases and J shed 4 bases, with 10 bases lying between them. Germline V gene lookup returns CDR1 MGHDK and CDR2 SYGVNS. The CDR3: CASSREGNQPQHF. The CDR3 DNA follows: TGTGCCAGCAGCAGGGAGGGGAATCAGCCCCAGCATTTT.

The V gene is TRBV7-3, the J gene TRBJ1-1; D unclear. The germline gives CDR1 SGHTA, CDR2 FQGTGA. The CDR3 contains 13 residues. V was pared by 3 bases and J by 0 bases, with 5 bases between. The CDR3 coding sequence is TGTGCCAGCAGCTTTACACTGAACACTGAAGCTTTCTTT. Amino acids: CASSFTLNTEAFF.

This chain joins TRBV9 and TRBJ1-3; TRBD1 aligns across 7 bases. The CDR3 runs to 17 residues. Germline V CDR1 and CDR2: SGDLS, YYNGEE. Trimming cost V 4 bases and J 3 bases; bases outside gene matches: 13. CDR3 coding DNA: TGTGCCAGCAGCCCCCGGGACAGTTTCACCCTTGGAAACACCATATATTTT. As protein: CASSPRDSFTLGNTIYF.